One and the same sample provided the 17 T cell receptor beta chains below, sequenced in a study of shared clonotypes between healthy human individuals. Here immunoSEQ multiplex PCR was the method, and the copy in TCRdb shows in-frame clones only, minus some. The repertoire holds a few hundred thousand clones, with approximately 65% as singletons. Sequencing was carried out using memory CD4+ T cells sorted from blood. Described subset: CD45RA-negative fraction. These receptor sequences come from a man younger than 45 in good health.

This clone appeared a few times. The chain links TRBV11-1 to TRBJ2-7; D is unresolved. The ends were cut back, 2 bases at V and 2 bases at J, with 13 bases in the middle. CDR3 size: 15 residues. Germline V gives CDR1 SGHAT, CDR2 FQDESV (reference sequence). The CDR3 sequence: CASSLTAVRTYEQYF. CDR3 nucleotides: TGTGCCAGCAGCTTAACTGCGGTTAGAACCTACGAGCAGTACTTC.

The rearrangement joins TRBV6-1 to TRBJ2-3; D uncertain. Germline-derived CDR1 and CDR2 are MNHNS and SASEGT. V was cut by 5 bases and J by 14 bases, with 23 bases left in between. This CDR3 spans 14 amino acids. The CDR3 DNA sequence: TGTGCCAGCAGTCCCGAGGCGACGCCGCTACTGAGGTATTTT. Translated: CASSPEATPLLRYF.

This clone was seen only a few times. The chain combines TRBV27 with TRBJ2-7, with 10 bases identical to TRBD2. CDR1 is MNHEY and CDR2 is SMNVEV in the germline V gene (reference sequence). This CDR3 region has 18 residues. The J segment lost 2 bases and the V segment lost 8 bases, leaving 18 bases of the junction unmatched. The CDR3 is CASLDDGASGRKPYEQYF. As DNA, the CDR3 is TGTGCCAGCCTCGACGATGGGGCTAGCGGGAGAAAACCCTACGAGCAGTACTTC.

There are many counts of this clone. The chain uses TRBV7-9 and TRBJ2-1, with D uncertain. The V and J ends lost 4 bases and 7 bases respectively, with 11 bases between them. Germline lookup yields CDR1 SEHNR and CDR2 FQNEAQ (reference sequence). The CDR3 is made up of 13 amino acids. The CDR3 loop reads CASSSPRKNEQFF. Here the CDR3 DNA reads TGTGCCAGCAGCTCCCCTAGGAAGAATGAGCAGTTCTTC.

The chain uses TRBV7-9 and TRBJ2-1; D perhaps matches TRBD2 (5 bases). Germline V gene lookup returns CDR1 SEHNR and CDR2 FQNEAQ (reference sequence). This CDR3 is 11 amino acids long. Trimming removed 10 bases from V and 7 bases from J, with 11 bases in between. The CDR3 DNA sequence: TGTGCCACAGCGAGAGGGAATGAGCAGTTCTTC. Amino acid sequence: CATARGNEQFF.

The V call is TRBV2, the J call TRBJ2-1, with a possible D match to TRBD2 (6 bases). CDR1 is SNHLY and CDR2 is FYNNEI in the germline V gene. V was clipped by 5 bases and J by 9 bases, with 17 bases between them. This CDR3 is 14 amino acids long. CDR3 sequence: CASSRDSRDGEQFF. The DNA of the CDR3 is TGTGCCAGCAGTCGGGACTCGAGGGATGGTGAGCAGTTCTTC.

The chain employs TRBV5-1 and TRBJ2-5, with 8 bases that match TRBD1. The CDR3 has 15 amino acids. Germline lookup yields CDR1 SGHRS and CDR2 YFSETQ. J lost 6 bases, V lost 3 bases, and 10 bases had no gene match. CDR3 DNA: TGCGCCAGCAGCTCCCCCTGGACAGGGAAGAAGACCCAGTACTTC. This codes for CASSSPWTGKKTQYF.

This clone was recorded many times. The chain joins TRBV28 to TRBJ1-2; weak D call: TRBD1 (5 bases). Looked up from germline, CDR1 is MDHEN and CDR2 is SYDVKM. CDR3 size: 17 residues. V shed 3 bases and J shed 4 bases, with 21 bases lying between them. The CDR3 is CASSFVWPQGATYGYTF. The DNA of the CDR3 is TGTGCCAGCAGTTTTGTTTGGCCCCAGGGCGCGACCTATGGCTACACCTTC.

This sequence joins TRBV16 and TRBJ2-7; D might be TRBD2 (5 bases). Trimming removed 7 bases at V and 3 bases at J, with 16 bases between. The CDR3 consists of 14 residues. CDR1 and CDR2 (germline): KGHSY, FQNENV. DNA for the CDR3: TGTGCCAGCACTCGAGGCGGGTTGATCTACGAGCAGTACTTC. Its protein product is CASTRGGLIYEQYF.

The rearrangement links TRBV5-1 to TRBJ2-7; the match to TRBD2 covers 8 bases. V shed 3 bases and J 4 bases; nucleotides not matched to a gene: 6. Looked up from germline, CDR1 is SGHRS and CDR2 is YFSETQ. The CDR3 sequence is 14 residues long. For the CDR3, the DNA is TGCGCCAGCAGCTCGACTACTAGCGGTTACGAGCAGTACTTC. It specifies CASSSTTSGYEQYF.

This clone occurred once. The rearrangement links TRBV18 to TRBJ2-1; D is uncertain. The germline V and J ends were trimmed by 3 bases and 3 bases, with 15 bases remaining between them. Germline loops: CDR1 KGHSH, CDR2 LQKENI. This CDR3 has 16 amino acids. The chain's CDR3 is CASSPATPRVYNEQFF. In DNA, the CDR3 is TGTGCCAGCTCACCCGCCACCCCTCGAGTCTACAATGAGCAGTTCTTC. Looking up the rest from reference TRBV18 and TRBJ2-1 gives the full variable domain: NAGVMQNPRHLVRRRGQEARLRCSPMKGHSHVYWYRQLPEEGLKFMVYLQKENIIDESGMPKERFSAEFPKEGPSILRIQQVVRGDSAAYFCASSPATPRVYNEQFFGPGTRLTVL.

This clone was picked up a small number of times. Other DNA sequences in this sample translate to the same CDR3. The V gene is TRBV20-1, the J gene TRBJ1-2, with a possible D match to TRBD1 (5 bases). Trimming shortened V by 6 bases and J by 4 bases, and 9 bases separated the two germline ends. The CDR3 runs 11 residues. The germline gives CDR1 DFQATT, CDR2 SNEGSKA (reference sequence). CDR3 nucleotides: TGCAGTGCGCCGGGGGGCTATGGCTACACCTTC. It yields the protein CSAPGGYGYTF.

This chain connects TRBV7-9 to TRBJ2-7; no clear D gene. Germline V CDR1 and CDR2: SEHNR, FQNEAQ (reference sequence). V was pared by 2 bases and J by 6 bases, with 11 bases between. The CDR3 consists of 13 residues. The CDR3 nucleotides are TGTGCCAGCAGCTTAAGTAAGACCGGCGAGCAGTACTTC. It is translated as CASSLSKTGEQYF.

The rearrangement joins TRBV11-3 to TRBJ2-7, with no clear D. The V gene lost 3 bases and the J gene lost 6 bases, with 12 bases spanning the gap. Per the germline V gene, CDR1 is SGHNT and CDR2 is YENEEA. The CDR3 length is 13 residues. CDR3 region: CASSFTAVGEQYF. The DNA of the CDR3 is TGTGCCAGCAGCTTTACAGCAGTGGGCGAGCAGTACTTC.

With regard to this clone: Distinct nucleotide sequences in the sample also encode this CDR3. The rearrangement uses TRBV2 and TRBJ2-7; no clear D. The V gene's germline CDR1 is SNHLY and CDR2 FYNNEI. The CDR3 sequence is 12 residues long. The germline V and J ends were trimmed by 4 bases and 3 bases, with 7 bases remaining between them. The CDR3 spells CASSAQGYEQYF. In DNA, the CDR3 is TGTGCCAGCAGTGCACAAGGCTACGAGCAGTACTTC.

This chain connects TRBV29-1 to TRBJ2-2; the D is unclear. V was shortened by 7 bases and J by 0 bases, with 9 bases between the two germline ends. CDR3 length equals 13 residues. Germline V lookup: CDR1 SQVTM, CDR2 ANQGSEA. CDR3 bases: TGCAGCGCCTCTGGACCGAACACCGGGGAGCTGTTTTTT. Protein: CSASGPNTGELFF.

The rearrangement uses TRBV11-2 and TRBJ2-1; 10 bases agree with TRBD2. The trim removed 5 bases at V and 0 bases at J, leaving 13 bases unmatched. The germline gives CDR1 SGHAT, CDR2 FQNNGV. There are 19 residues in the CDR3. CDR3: CASSPSSRLAGSSYNEQFF. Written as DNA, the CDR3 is TGTGCCAGCAGCCCCTCCTCTCGACTAGCGGGTAGCTCCTACAATGAGCAGTTCTTC. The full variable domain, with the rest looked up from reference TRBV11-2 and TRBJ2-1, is EAGVAQSPRYKIIEKRQSVAFWCNPISGHATLYWYQQILGQGPKLLIQFQNNGVVDDSQLPKDRFSAERLKGVDSTLKIQPAKLEDSAVYLCASSPSSRLAGSSYNEQFFGPGTRLTVL.